This TCR beta chain was documented in a study of OX40 agonist ivuxolimab in advanced cancers. TCRdb's table, derived via immunoSEQ multiplex PCR, lists solely in-frame clones and lacks some. The sample has about 89,000 clones, more than 70% seen once. Whole-study results and caveats: More expanded clones were seen, on average, in CD8+ T cells than in CD4+.

V shed 2 bases and J 4 bases; nucleotides not matched to a gene: 5. CDR1 is SGHRS, CDR2 YFSETQ, per germline. The CDR3 sequence is 16 residues long. With respect to this clone: Its antigen is unknown.

This clonotype was obtained from an adult with an advanced solid tumor such as melanoma, head and neck, liver or kidney cancer. This chain joins TRBV5-1 and TRBJ2-6, with 8 nucleotides matching TRBD1. The input for sequencing was CD4+ or CD8+ T cells sorted from blood, taken in a trial of the OX40 agonist ivuxolimab. CDR3 nucleotide sequence: TGCGCCAGCAGCTTTCAGGGGGCGAACGGGGCCAACGTCCTGACTTTC. This translates into CASSFQGANGANVLTF.